Each of the 3 T cell receptor beta chains below was sequenced from the same sample in a study of T cell responses to AZD1222 COVID-19 vaccine. Only in-frame clones appear in the TCRdb table, and some are missing; sequencing was by immunoSEQ multiplex PCR. The top ten clones hold about 9.6% of a sample with about 73,000 clones, roughly 89% of them seen once. Sequencing used peripheral blood, obtained 28 days after the second AZD1222 dose. The receptors derive from an adult who received the AZD1222 COVID-19 vaccine.

The rearrangement uses TRBV5-8 and TRBJ1-6; the D gene is possibly TRBD1 (5 bases). Trimming removed 6 bases from V and 8 bases from J, with 12 bases in between. Germline loops: CDR1 SGHTS, CDR2 YDEGEE. This CDR3 contains 13 residues. The CDR3 loop is CASIGEGHSPLHF. The CDR3 DNA follows: TGTGCCAGCATAGGGGAGGGGCATTCACCCCTCCACTTT. The complete variable domain, with remaining parts taken from reference TRBV5-8 and TRBJ1-6, reads EAGVTQSPTHLIKTRGQQATLRCSPISGHTSVYWYQQALGLGLQFLLWYDEGEERNRGNFPPRFSGRQFPNYSSELNVNALELEDSALYLCASIGEGHSPLHFGNGTRLTVT.

J is TRBJ2-4 and V is TRBV5-6; no definite D call. The V gene lost 2 bases and the J gene lost 8 bases, with 11 bases spanning the gap. Germline lookup yields CDR1 SGHDT and CDR2 YYEEEE. The CDR3 sequence is 13 residues long. The CDR3: CASSFTSFDIQYF. The CDR3 bases are TGTGCCAGCAGCTTTACTTCGTTTGACATTCAGTACTTC.

The V gene is TRBV4-2, the J gene TRBJ2-2; a weak D match, TRBD2 (7 bases). The V gene's germline CDR1 is LGHNA and CDR2 YNFKEQ. This CDR3 comprises 18 residues. Trimming removed 3 bases from V and 6 bases from J, with 23 bases in between. CDR3 bases: TGTGCCAGCAGCCAGGAAAAAGGGGGGGCAGGGGCTCCCGGGGAGCTGTTTTTT. Its translation: CASSQEKGGAGAPGELFF.